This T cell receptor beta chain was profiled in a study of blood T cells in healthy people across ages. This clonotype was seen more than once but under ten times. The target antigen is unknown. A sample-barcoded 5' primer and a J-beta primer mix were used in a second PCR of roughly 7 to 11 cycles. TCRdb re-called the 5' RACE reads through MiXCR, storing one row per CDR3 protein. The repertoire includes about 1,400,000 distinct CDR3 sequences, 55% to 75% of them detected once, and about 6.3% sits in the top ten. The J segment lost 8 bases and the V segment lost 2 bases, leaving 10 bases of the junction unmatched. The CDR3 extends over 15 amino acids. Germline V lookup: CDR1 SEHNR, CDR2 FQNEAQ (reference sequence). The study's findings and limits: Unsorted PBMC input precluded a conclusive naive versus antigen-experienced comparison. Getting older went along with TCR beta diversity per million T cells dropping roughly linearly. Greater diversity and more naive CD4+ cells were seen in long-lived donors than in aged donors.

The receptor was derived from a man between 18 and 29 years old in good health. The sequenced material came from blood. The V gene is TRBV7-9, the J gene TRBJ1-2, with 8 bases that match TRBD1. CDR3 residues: CASSLSPDRDRGYTF. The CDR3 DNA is TGTGCCAGCAGCTTATCACCCGACAGGGACAGGGGCTACACCTTC.